One sample yielded the 18 T cell receptor beta chains listed below, sequenced in a study of post-analysis software for immune sequencing data. Whole-study findings and limits: Among a handful of TRBV segments more frequent in patients than controls were TRBV5-6, TRBV5-1 and TRBV20-1.

Unique molecular identifiers were built into the TCR beta cDNA libraries. MiXCR, run by TCRdb on the PCR reads, gives a single entry per CDR3 protein. The sample holds hundreds of thousands of distinct CDR3 sequences, about 60% seen once. Antigens for these TCRs are unknown. The sample comprised blood. The receptors derive from a girl aged 2-9 years with multiple sclerosis.

The chain is built from TRBV6-5 and TRBJ2-3; 7 bases align to TRBD2. V gave up 7 bases and J gave up 2 bases; unmatched junction bases: 3. Germline V CDR1 and CDR2: MNHEY, SVGAGI. The CDR3 sequence is 13 residues long. CDR3 residues: CASTGGFTDTQYF. The DNA for the CDR3 is TGTGCCAGCACCGGGGGGTTCACAGATACGCAGTATTTT.

V usage is TRBV12-3 or TRBV12-4 and J usage is TRBJ1-1; perhaps TRBD1 as D (6 bases). This CDR3 spans 11 amino acids. Trimming took off 6 bases at V and 10 bases at J, with 12 bases between the two ends. Here the CDR3 reads CASRAGVRAFF. For the CDR3, the DNA is TGTGCCAGCAGAGCAGGGGTAAGAGCTTTCTTT.

The chain combines TRBV6-6 with TRBJ1-6; no firm D call. Trimming cost V 2 bases and J 10 bases, with 9 bases left between them. Germline assignment: CDR1 MNHNY and CDR2 SVGAGI (reference sequence). The CDR3 contains 13 residues. CDR3 region: CASSYSSGSPLHF. CDR3 sequence (DNA): TGTGCCAGCAGTTACAGCAGCGGCTCACCCCTCCACTTT.

This chain joins TRBV18 and TRBJ2-1; D is unclear. V was shortened by 2 bases and J by 2 bases, with 16 bases between the two germline ends. The CDR3 is made up of 17 amino acids. In germline, CDR1 is KGHSH, CDR2 LQKENI. The CDR3, as DNA: TGTGCCAGCTCACCAAACGTGGGGATCGGAACCTACAATGAGCAGTTCTTC. Its translation is CASSPNVGIGTYNEQFF.

The V call is TRBV20-1, the J call TRBJ2-2; either TRBD1 or TRBD2 may fit D (5 bases each). In germline, CDR1 is DFQATT, CDR2 SNEGSKA (reference sequence). Between the trimmed V and J ends, which lost 0 bases and 3 bases, there was a span of 11 bases. The CDR3 is made up of 15 amino acids. The CDR3 loop is CSARETGLDTGELFF. The CDR3 DNA reads as TGCAGTGCTAGAGAGACGGGGCTTGACACCGGGGAGCTGTTTTTT.

This rearrangement joins TRBV7-9 to TRBJ1-1; 7 bases match TRBD1. CDR1 is SEHNR, CDR2 FQNEAQ, per germline (reference sequence). The V gene end was trimmed by 0 bases and the J gene end by 8 bases; junction bases not matched to a gene: 6. The CDR3 length is 14 residues. The CDR3 sequence is CASSLASPDREAFF. CDR3 in DNA: TGTGCCAGCAGCTTAGCCTCCCCGGACAGGGAAGCTTTCTTT.

For this clonotype: The junction and the germline gene differ at one end; a read error may be behind it. This rearrangement joins TRBV5-6 to TRBJ1-2, with 7 bases lining up with TRBD1. CDR3 length: 14 amino acids. CDR1 and CDR2 (germline): SGHDT, YYEEEE. The CDR3 loop is CASSYDRVNYGHTF. The CDR3 nucleotides are TGTGCCAGCAGCTACGACAGGGTGAACTATGGCCACACCTTC.

Notes on this clonotype: A read error may produce the germline difference seen at one junction end. This chain links TRBV7-8 with TRBJ2-7; 8 bases match TRBD1. CDR3 length: 15 residues. The germline CDR1 and CDR2 sequences are SGHVS and FQNEAQ. This CDR3 reads CASSLLRTGSYERYF. CDR3 DNA: TGTGCCAGCAGCTTACTTAGGACAGGGTCCTACGAGCGGTACTTC. The full variable domain, its missing parts supplied by reference TRBV7-8 and TRBJ2-7, is GAGVSQSPRYKVAKRGQDVALRCDPISGHVSLFWYQQALGQGPEFLTYFQNEAQLDKSGLPSDRFFAERPEGSVSTLKIQRTQQEDSAVYLCASSLLRTGSYERYFGPGTRLTVT.

This clonotype was seen a few times. This chain joins TRBV5-1 and TRBJ2-5; D might be TRBD1 (6 bases). CDR3 length equals 15 residues. V was trimmed by 4 bases and J by 1 base, leaving 14 bases between them. Germline CDR1 reads SGHRS; CDR2 reads YFSETQ. DNA of the CDR3: TGCGCCAGCAGCCGAACCACAGGGTTCCAAGAGACCCAGTACTTC. It encodes CASSRTTGFQETQYF.

Here the CDR3 reads CASKRYGGQGPYEQYF. The CDR3 nucleotides are TGTGCCAGCAAACGTTATGGGGGCCAAGGTCCCTACGAGCAGTACTTC. The gene calls are TRBV6-1 and TRBJ2-4; maybe TRBD1 (6 bases). The end of the DNA fits TRBJ2-7 better, so the J call may be wrong. The CDR3 length is 16 residues. The germline V gene has CDR1 MNHNS and CDR2 SASEGT.

This clonotype has just one count. The chain employs TRBV29-1 and TRBJ1-4, with D unresolved. This CDR3 is built from 12 residues. Germline V gene sequence: CDR1 SQVTM, CDR2 ANQGSEA. V was shortened by 5 bases and J by 8 bases, with 12 bases between the two germline ends. CDR3 sequence reads: CSVMGQREKLFF. The CDR3 DNA is TGCAGCGTTATGGGTCAGCGCGAAAAACTGTTTTTT. Full variable domain (missing parts from reference TRBV29-1 and TRBJ1-4): SAVISQKPSRDICQRGTSLTIQCQVDSQVTMMFWYRQQPGQSLTLIATANQGSEATYESGFVIDKFPISRPNLTFSTLTVSNMSPEDSSIYLCSVMGQREKLFFGSGTQLSVL.

V gene TRBV7-2 combines with J gene TRBJ1-2, with D hard to call. In germline, CDR1 is SGHTA, CDR2 FQGNSA. V lost 5 bases and J lost 4, with 11 bases in between. There are 13 residues in the CDR3. In DNA form, the CDR3 reads TGTGCCAGCAGCCTACATGCGATCTATGGCTACACCTTC. It is translated as CASSLHAIYGYTF.

This clonotype showed up just a few times. The V call is TRBV5-5, the J call TRBJ2-7; D is unclear. V was cut by 1 base and J by 2 bases, with 7 bases left in between. The CDR3 has 13 amino acids. Germline V gives CDR1 SGHKS, CDR2 YYEKEE (reference sequence). CDR3 sequence (DNA): TGTGCCAGCAGCTTGTACCTGACCTACGAGCAGTACTTC. Translation gives CASSLYLTYEQYF.

The chain combines TRBV5-5 with TRBJ2-1; D gene ambiguous. This CDR3 has 14 amino acids. CDR1 and CDR2 from the germline V gene are SGHKS and YYEKEE (reference sequence). Trimming removed 5 bases from V and 7 bases from J, with 16 bases in between. The CDR3 spells CASSTLQGWNEQFF. CDR3 bases: TGTGCCAGCAGTACTCTCCAAGGTTGGAATGAGCAGTTCTTC.

The chain recombines TRBV6-1 with TRBJ2-5; possibly TRBD2 for D (7 bases). V lost 0 bases and J lost 4, with 15 bases in between. Germline values: CDR1 MNHNS, CDR2 SASEGT. The CDR3 loop spans 16 amino acids. The chain's CDR3 is CASSEAWGGGGETQYF. The CDR3 DNA reads as TGTGCCAGCAGTGAAGCATGGGGGGGCGGAGGAGAGACCCAGTACTTC.

The chain links TRBV4-1 to TRBJ2-7; tentatively, D is TRBD1 (6 bases). Trimming left V 0 bases short and J 3 bases short, with 15 bases between. The CDR3 has 16 amino acids. Germline lookup yields CDR1 MGHRA and CDR2 YSYEKL. Written as DNA, the CDR3 is TGCGCCAGCAGCCAAGATTCAGGGGAATTTTTCTACGAGCAGTACTTC. It codes for CASSQDSGEFFYEQYF.

This clonotype was recorded only once. The CDR3 region is CASSFMGSNSPLHF. The DNA of the CDR3 is TGTGCCAGCAGCTTTATGGGTTCTAATTCACCCCTCCACTTT. This sequence joins TRBV7-9 and TRBJ1-6; D gene ambiguous. Germline loops: CDR1 SEHNR, CDR2 FQNEAQ (reference sequence). CDR3 size: 14 residues. Trimming removed 3 bases at V and 6 bases at J, with 9 bases between. Together with reference TRBV7-9 and TRBJ1-6, the CDR3 gives the full variable domain: DTGVSQNPRHKITKRGQNVTFRCDPISEHNRLYWYRQTLGQGPEFLTYFQNEAQLEKSRLLSDRFSAERPKGSFSTLEIQRTEQGDSAMYLCASSFMGSNSPLHFGNGTRLTVT.

This clonotype was counted only a few times. One junction end disagrees with the germline gene, perhaps due to a read error. J is TRBJ2-1 and V is TRBV7-7, with 7 bases aligning to TRBD2. This CDR3 is 16 amino acids long. Per germline, CDR1 SSHAT and CDR2 FNYEAQ (reference sequence). CDR3 sequence (DNA): TGTGCTAGCAGCTTAGGCCGACTAGCTACCGACAATGAGCAGTTCTTC. Protein sequence: CASSLGRLATDNEQFF. The variable domain in full, with the rest retrieved from reference TRBV7-7 and TRBJ2-1, is GAGVSQSPRYKVTKRGQDVTLRCDPISSHATLYWYQQALGQGPEFLTYFNYEAQPDKSGLPSDRFSAERPEGSISTLTIQRTEQRDSAMYRCASSLGRLATDNEQFFGPGTRLTVL.